This TCR beta chain was sequenced during a study of cytomegalovirus exposure and HLA in healthy donors. V lost 2 bases, J lost 1 base, and 4 bases stayed unmatched. Looked up from germline, CDR1 is SGHAT and CDR2 is FQNNGV. This CDR3 comprises 15 residues. This clone was seen more than once but under ten times. Measured with immunoSEQ multiplex PCR; TCRdb has only the in-frame clones, and not every one. Of about 130,000 clones listed, 89% are singletons. The receptor was isolated from a woman between 18 and 29 years old in good health and CMV-seronegative. The sequenced material came from PBMCs. The J gene is TRBJ2-7, the V gene TRBV11-2; 8 nucleotides align to TRBD2. CDR3: CASSLSAGGSYEQYF. The CDR3 nucleotides are TGTGCCAGCAGCTTATCGGCGGGAGGATCCTACGAGCAGTACTTC.